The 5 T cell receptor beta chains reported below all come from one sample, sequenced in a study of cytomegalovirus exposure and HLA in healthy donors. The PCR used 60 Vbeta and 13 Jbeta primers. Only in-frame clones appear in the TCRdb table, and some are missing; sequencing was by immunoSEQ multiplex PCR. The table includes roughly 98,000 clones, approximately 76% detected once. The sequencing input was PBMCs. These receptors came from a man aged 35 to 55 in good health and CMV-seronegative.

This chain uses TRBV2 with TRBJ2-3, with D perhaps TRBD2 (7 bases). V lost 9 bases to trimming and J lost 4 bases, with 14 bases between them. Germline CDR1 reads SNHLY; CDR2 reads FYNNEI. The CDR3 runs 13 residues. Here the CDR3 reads CARGGGEADTQYF. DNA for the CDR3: TGTGCCAGGGGAGGGGGAGAGGCAGATACGCAGTATTTT.

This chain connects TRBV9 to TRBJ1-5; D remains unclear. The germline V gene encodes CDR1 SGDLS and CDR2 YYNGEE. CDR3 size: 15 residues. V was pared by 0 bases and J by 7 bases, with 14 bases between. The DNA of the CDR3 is TGTGCCAGCAGCGTAGATCAATCAGTCGGGCAGCCCCAGCATTTT. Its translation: CASSVDQSVGQPQHF. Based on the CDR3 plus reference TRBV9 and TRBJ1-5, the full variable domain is DSGVTQTPKHLITATGQRVTLRCSPRSGDLSVYWYQQSLDQGLQFLIQYYNGEERAKGNILERFSAQQFPDLHSELNLSSLELGDSALYFCASSVDQSVGQPQHFGDGTRLSIL.

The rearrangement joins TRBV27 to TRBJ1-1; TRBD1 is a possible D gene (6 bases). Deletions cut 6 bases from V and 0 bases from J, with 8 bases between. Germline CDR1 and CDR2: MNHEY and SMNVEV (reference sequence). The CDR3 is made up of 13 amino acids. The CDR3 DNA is TGTGCCAGCAGGGACAGACTGAACACTGAAGCTTTCTTT. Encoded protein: CASRDRLNTEAFF.

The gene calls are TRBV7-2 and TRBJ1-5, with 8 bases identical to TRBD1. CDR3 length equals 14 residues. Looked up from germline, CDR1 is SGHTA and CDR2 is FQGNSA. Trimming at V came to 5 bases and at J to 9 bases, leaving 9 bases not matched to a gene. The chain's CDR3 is CASSPTATGGPQHF. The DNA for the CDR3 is TGTGCCAGCAGCCCGACCGCTACAGGGGGGCCCCAGCATTTT.

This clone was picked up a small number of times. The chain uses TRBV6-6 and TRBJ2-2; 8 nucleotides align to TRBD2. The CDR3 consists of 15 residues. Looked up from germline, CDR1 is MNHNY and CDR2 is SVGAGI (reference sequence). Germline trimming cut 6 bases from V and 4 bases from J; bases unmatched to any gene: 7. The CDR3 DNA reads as TGTGCCAGCAGCCAGACTAGCGAGGTCACCGGGGAGCTGTTTTTT. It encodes CASSQTSEVTGELFF.